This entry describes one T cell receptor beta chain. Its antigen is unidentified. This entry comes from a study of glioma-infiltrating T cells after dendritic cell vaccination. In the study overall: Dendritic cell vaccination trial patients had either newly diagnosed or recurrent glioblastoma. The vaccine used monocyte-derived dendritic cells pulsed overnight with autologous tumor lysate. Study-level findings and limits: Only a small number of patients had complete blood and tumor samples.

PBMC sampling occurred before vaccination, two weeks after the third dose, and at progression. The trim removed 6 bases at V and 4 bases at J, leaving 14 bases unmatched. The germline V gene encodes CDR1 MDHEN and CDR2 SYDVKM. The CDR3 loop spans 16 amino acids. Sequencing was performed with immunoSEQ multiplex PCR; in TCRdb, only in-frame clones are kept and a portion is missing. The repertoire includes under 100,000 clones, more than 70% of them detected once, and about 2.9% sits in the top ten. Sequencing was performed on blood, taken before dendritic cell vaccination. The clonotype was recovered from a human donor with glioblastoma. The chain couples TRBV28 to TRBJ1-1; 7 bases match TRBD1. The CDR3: CASRAGLRGLGTEAFF. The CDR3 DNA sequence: TGTGCCAGCAGGGCTGGACTTAGGGGGCTGGGCACTGAAGCTTTCTTT.